The present T cell receptor (beta chain) was sequenced within a study of CD8+CD57+ T cells in acquired aplastic anemia. Study information: Sorted CD4+ plus CD8+ cells gave DNA averaging about 3.2 ug.

Many counts were recorded for this clonotype. In patients chosen for sequencing, flow cytometry had shown CD8+CD57+ cell expansion. The template for TCR beta VDJ and CDR3 sequence profiling was genomic DNA. TCRdb re-called the reads with MiXCR, one entry per CDR3 protein. The data show approximately 220,000 distinct CDR3 sequences, approximately 51% seen once. The CDR3 runs 13 residues. Germline assignment: CDR1 MNHEY and CDR2 SVGAGI. With V trimmed by 6 bases and J by 5 bases, 6 bases remained unmatched. The sequence was collected from a human donor with aplastic anemia. The sequencing sample was made of sorted CD4+, CD8+, or CD8+CD57+ T cells (not recorded which) from PBMCs. The chain uses TRBV6-5 and TRBJ2-7; 8 nucleotides match TRBD2. Here the CDR3 DNA reads TGTGCCAGCAGAGGGAGCGGGGGAGACGAGCAGTACTTC. It specifies CASRGSGGDEQYF.